The present T cell receptor (beta chain) was sequenced within a study of blood T cells in healthy people across ages. Notes on the study in general: A strong correlation between TCR beta diversity and naive T cell percentage was seen. It was not possible, with unsorted PBMCs, to conclusively compare naive and antigen-experienced cells. A greater number of naive CD4+ cells and higher diversity distinguished long-lived donors from aged donors.

The CDR3 contains 14 residues. CDR1 is SGHVS and CDR2 is FQNEAQ in the germline V gene. About this clonotype itself: Its specificity is not known.

The amount of total RNA extracted per sample was at least 5 micrograms. Next came a second PCR, run for about 6 to 12 cycles, which used a sample-barcoded 5' primer along with a J-beta primer mix. Each CDR3 protein is one row after TCRdb ran MiXCR on the 5' RACE reads. The sample includes about 1.4 million distinct CDR3 sequences, roughly 60% of them seen just once. The sample consisted of blood. This clonotype originated in a young man in good health. V gene TRBV7-8 combines with J gene TRBJ2-7, with TRBD1 as a possible D gene (5 bases). With the DNA end fitting TRBJ2-5 better, the J assignment may be wrong. The CDR3: CASSVDIVLETQYF. CDR3 coding DNA: TGTGCCAGCAGCGTGGACATAGTATTAGAGACCCAGTACTTC.